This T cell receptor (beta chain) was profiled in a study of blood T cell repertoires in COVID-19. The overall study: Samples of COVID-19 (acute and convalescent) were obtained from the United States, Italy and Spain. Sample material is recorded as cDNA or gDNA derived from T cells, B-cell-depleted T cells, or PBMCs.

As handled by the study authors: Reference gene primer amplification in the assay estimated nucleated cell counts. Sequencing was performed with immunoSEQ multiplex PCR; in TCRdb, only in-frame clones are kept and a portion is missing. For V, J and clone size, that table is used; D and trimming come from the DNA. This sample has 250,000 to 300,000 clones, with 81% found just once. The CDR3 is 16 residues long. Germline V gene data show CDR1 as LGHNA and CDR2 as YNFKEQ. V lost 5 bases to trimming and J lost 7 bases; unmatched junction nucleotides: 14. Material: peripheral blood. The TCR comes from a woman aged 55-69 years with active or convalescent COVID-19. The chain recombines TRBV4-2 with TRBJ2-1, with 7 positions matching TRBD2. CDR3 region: CASSSRTSGLPNEQFF. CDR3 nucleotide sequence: TGTGCCAGCAGCTCGAGGACTAGTGGTCTCCCTAATGAGCAGTTCTTC.